This TCR beta chain was recovered during a study of T cell responses to AZD1222 COVID-19 vaccine. Study overall: Second-dose intervals of approximately 4 or approximately 12 weeks were pooled.

In this sample, this clone turned up once. Its cognate antigen is unknown. Study-wide results and limits: Nearly half of spike-specific TCRs reportedly target variant regions that are unmutated in the B.1.351 and B.1.1.7 variants. Donors were mostly white British, more females; clonal diversity possibly underestimated. When two AZD1222 doses had been given, Spike-specific TCR breadth and depth rose.

The assay was immunoSEQ multiplex PCR, and TCRdb's table has in-frame clones only and misses some. The sample has some 170,000 clones; around nine tenths are singletons. The CDR3 has 15 amino acids. Germline loops: CDR1 LGHNA, CDR2 YNFKEQ. The V gene end was trimmed by 0 bases and the J gene end by 6 bases; junction bases not matched to a gene: 2. The source material was peripheral blood, sampled on day 0 of AZD1222 vaccination. The receptor's source is an adult in good health. V gene TRBV4-2 combines with J gene TRBJ2-1; TRBD2 aligns across 10 bases. This chain's CDR3 is CASSQEAGGRNEQFF. CDR3 nucleotide sequence: TGTGCCAGCAGCCAAGAAGCGGGGGGGCGCAATGAGCAGTTCTTC.